This T cell receptor (beta chain) is drawn from a study of CXCR3-negative and CXCR3-positive naive CD8 T cells. The wider study: Every library held about 1.5 +/- 0.3 million TRB reads, and the total came to roughly 150 million.

The length of the CDR3 is 15 residues. Germline loops: CDR1 MRHNA, CDR2 SNTAGT. This clonotype is called medium-sized based on its frequency. Libraries of TRB cDNA were made by 5' RACE and carried UMIs. With the 5' RACE reads reprocessed, TCRdb shows one record per CDR3 protein and no DNA. The sample includes roughly 48,000 distinct CDR3 sequences. Sequencing was done on a sample of memory CD8+ T cells from blood. The sequence came from a human donor in good health. Some clones in this sample may be carry-over from other donors' samples. The rearrangement uses TRBV6-4 and TRBJ2-1. The CDR3 sequence is CASSDKGSSYNEQFF.